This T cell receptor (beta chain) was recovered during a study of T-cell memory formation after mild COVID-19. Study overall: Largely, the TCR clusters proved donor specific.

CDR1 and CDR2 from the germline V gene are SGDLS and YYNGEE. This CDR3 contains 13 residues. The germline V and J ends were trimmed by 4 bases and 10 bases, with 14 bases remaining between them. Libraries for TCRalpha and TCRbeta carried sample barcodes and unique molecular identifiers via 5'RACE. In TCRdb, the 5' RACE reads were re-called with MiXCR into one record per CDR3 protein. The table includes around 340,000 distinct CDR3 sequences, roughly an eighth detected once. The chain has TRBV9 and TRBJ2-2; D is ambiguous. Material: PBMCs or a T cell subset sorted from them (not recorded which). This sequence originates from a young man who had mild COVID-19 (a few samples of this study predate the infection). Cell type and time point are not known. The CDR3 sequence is CASSPNWGMELFF. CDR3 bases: TGTGCCAGCAGCCCGAATTGGGGTATGGAGCTGTTTTTT.